The 23 T cell receptor beta chains listed next were all sequenced from one sample in a study of memory CD4+ T cells and cytomegalovirus serostatus. Here immunoSEQ multiplex PCR was the method, and the copy in TCRdb shows in-frame clones only, minus some. Among around 84,000 clones listed, 75% to 90% were seen once. Single viable CD3+CD4+CD8-CD45RO+ cells were sorted as the memory CD4+ T cells. Sequencing was done on a sample of memory CD4+ T cells from blood. All receptors come from an adult in good health and CMV-seronegative.

This clone came up many times. The chain employs TRBV5-4 and TRBJ1-2; 7 nucleotides line up with TRBD1. The CDR3 is 14 residues long. Germline V gene lookup returns CDR1 SGHNT and CDR2 YYREEE (reference sequence). V dropped 4 bases and J dropped 3; count of bases not matched to a gene: 6. This chain's CDR3 is CASSQGGQYYGYTF. CDR3 DNA sequence: TGTGCCAGCAGCCAAGGGGGACAGTACTATGGCTACACCTTC.

The CDR3 DNA sequence: TGTGCCAGTAGTATTACAACAGGACTAGATACGCAGTATTTT. Its translation: CASSITTGLDTQYF. This chain joins TRBV19 and TRBJ2-3; D possibly uses TRBD1 or TRBD2 (5 bases each). CDR1 and CDR2 from the germline V gene are LNHDA and SQIVND (reference sequence). The CDR3 sequence is 14 residues long. V lost 3 bases, J lost 5 bases, and 12 bases lay in between.

V is TRBV7-2 and J is TRBJ2-2, with TRBD2 as a possible D gene (5 bases). CDR3 length equals 14 residues. Germline CDR1 SGHTA, CDR2 FQGNSA. The V end was cut by 8 bases, the J end by 1 base, with 11 bases between. The CDR3 DNA reads as TGTGCCAGCGACGCGGGCCTGAACACCGGGGAGCTGTTTTTT. Its protein is CASDAGLNTGELFF.

This chain uses TRBV6-5 with TRBJ2-3; maybe TRBD1 (6 bases). Trimming took 5 bases from V and 0 from J, leaving 12 bases between them. The germline V gene encodes CDR1 MNHEY and CDR2 SVGAGI. CDR3 length: 15 residues. As DNA, the CDR3 is TGTGCCAGCAGTGTACAGGGTCAGAGCACAGATACGCAGTATTTT. Translated, it gives CASSVQGQSTDTQYF.

The V call is TRBV9, the J call TRBJ1-2; no firm D call. Between the trimmed V and J ends, which lost 0 bases and 2 bases, there was a span of 11 bases. The CDR3 has 15 residues. The germline gives CDR1 SGDLS, CDR2 YYNGEE. The DNA of the CDR3 is TGTGCCAGCAGCGTAGCCGGCAGAGGAAACTATGGCTACACCTTC. Protein sequence: CASSVAGRGNYGYTF. Together with reference TRBV9 and TRBJ1-2, the CDR3 gives the full variable domain: DSGVTQTPKHLITATGQRVTLRCSPRSGDLSVYWYQQSLDQGLQFLIQYYNGEERAKGNILERFSAQQFPDLHSELNLSSLELGDSALYFCASSVAGRGNYGYTFGSGTRLTVV.

The gene calls are TRBV9 and TRBJ2-3; TRBD2 might be the D (5 bases). Trimming took 4 bases from V and 5 from J, leaving 20 bases between them. Per the germline V gene, CDR1 is SGDLS and CDR2 is YYNGEE. The CDR3 length is 16 residues. The CDR3 loop reads CASSPEVGVGRDTQYF. In DNA form, the CDR3 reads TGTGCCAGCAGCCCAGAGGTCGGGGTAGGAAGAGATACGCAGTATTTT.

V and J are TRBV7-9 and TRBJ2-5; 7 bases fit TRBD1. The end of the DNA is better explained by TRBJ2-7, so the J call may be wrong. The CDR3 totals 13 residues. The germline V gene has CDR1 SEHNR and CDR2 FQNEAQ (reference sequence). CDR3 protein: CASRGTDTYEQYF. For the CDR3, the DNA is TGTGCCAGCAGGGGGACAGACACCTACGAGCAGTACTTC.

The chain joins TRBV18 to TRBJ2-6, with D maybe TRBD1 (5 bases). CDR1 is KGHSH and CDR2 is LQKENI in the germline V gene. The V end was cut by 0 bases, the J end by 1 base, with 7 bases between. There are 16 residues in the CDR3. As DNA, the CDR3 is TGTGCCAGCTCACCACCGGGGCCATCTGGGGCCAACGTCCTGACTTTC. It translates to CASSPPGPSGANVLTF.

J is TRBJ1-2 and V is TRBV7-3; TRBD1 is a possible D gene (5 bases). Deletions cut 1 base from V and 4 bases from J, with 13 bases between. This CDR3 has 15 residues. Germline CDR1 is SGHTA and CDR2 is FQGTGA. The CDR3 sequence: CASSLSPGLGYGYTF. The DNA of the CDR3 is TGTGCCAGCAGCTTAAGTCCAGGGCTCGGCTATGGCTACACCTTC.

The V and J genes are TRBV6-6 and TRBJ1-5; 8 positions agree with TRBD1. The germline CDR1 and CDR2 sequences are MNHNY and SVGAGI (reference sequence). With 6 bases clipped from V and 2 bases from J, the junction kept 3 bases outside the gene matches. CDR3 size: 14 residues. CDR3 in amino acids: CASSEQGGNQPQHF. The CDR3 DNA reads as TGTGCCAGCAGCGAACAGGGGGGCAATCAGCCCCAGCATTTT.

This clone turned up a few times. The chain recombines TRBV5-1 with TRBJ1-2, with unresolved D. The CDR3 length is 14 residues. The germline CDR1 and CDR2 sequences are SGHRS and YFSETQ. V lost 0 bases and J 3 bases, leaving 9 bases between the germline ends. CDR3 residues: CASSLALMDYGYTF. CDR3 sequence (DNA): TGCGCCAGCAGCTTGGCCCTTATGGACTATGGCTACACCTTC.

The rearrangement joins TRBV7-9 to TRBJ2-3; D might be TRBD1 (5 bases). Trimming pared 4 bases from V and 2 bases from J, leaving 10 bases between. Germline CDR1 is SEHNR and CDR2 is FQNEAQ (reference sequence). The CDR3 runs to 14 residues. The CDR3 here is CASSSGPYTDTQYF. DNA of the CDR3: TGTGCCAGCAGCTCAGGGCCTTACACAGATACGCAGTATTTT.

The chain combines TRBV7-3 with TRBJ2-2; D may match TRBD1 or TRBD2 (5 bases each). From germline, CDR1 is SGHTA and CDR2 FQGTGA. V lost 0 bases, J lost 3 bases, and 11 bases lay in between. The CDR3 totals 16 residues. CDR3 bases: TGTGCCAGCAGCTTAACGGGACGGCTTTACACCGGGGAGCTGTTTTTT. It translates to CASSLTGRLYTGELFF.

The V call is TRBV5-4, the J call TRBJ1-6, with no clear D. The CDR3 has 17 residues. Germline lookup yields CDR1 SGHNT and CDR2 YYREEE (reference sequence). Trimming took off 5 bases at V and 1 base at J, with 16 bases between the two ends. CDR3 sequence: CASRSGSSGSYNSPLHF. Here the CDR3 DNA reads TGTGCCAGCAGGTCCGGGTCCTCCGGATCCTATAATTCACCCCTCCACTTT.

This sequence joins TRBV5-6 and TRBJ2-3; TRBD2 matches 10 bases. V lost 9 bases and J lost 1; bases outside the gene matches: 5. Germline V CDR1 and CDR2: SGHDT, YYEEEE. CDR3 size: 14 residues. The CDR3 sequence is CATGTSGGTDTQYF. In DNA, the CDR3 is TGTGCCACCGGCACTAGCGGGGGCACAGATACGCAGTATTTT.

This chain uses TRBV5-4 with TRBJ1-2; D is possibly TRBD1 (5 bases). CDR3 size: 16 residues. Germline V gives CDR1 SGHNT, CDR2 YYREEE (reference sequence). V was shortened by 2 bases and J by 6 bases, with 20 bases between the two germline ends. DNA of the CDR3: TGTGCCAGCAGCTTAGCCGGGGCAGCAGTCGAACATGGCTACACCTTC. Its protein product is CASSLAGAAVEHGYTF.

The rearrangement uses TRBV5-5 and TRBJ2-7; either TRBD1 or TRBD2 may fit D (5 bases each). Germline CDR1 and CDR2: SGHKS and YYEKEE (reference sequence). CDR3 size: 14 residues. Trimming pared 4 bases from V and 0 bases from J, leaving 11 bases between. The CDR3 region has the DNA TGTGCCAGCAGCGTCCGGGACGGCTCCTACGAGCAGTACTTC. Translating gives CASSVRDGSYEQYF.

The chain joins TRBV19 to TRBJ1-4; the D is unclear. The CDR3 runs 13 residues. V lost 7 bases to trimming and J lost 8 bases, with 14 bases between them. Germline assignment: CDR1 LNHDA and CDR2 SQIVND (reference sequence). CDR3 protein: CASNGQLEEKLFF. The CDR3 region has the DNA TGTGCCAGTAACGGTCAGCTCGAGGAAAAACTGTTTTTT.

This chain links TRBV18 with TRBJ2-5, with D perhaps TRBD2 (6 bases). The CDR3 runs to 14 residues. The V and J ends lost 0 bases and 3 bases respectively, with 8 bases between them. Germline CDR1 is KGHSH and CDR2 is LQKENI. The CDR3 sequence is CASSPPGLEETQYF. The CDR3 nucleotides are TGTGCCAGCTCACCACCGGGACTTGAAGAGACCCAGTACTTC.

The chain is built from TRBV5-1 and TRBJ2-3, with 7 nucleotides matching TRBD2. V dropped 1 base and J dropped 0; count of bases not matched to a gene: 5. Germline V gene sequence: CDR1 SGHRS, CDR2 YFSETQ. The CDR3 runs 16 residues. The CDR3 spells CASSLRSSGSTDTQYF. In DNA form, the CDR3 reads TGCGCCAGCAGCTTGAGGTCTAGCGGTAGCACAGATACGCAGTATTTT.

The rearrangement uses TRBV5-6 and TRBJ1-5, with TRBD1 identical over 8 bases. With 0 bases clipped from V and 5 bases from J, the junction kept 4 bases outside the gene matches. This CDR3 has 15 amino acids. From germline, CDR1 is SGHDT and CDR2 YYEEEE. The CDR3 DNA follows: TGTGCCAGCAGCTTGGGGGGACAGGCTTATCAGCCCCAGCATTTT. Amino acid sequence: CASSLGGQAYQPQHF.

The chain joins TRBV9 to TRBJ2-7; either TRBD1 or TRBD2 may supply D (5 bases each). The CDR3 totals 18 residues. Trimming stripped 3 bases from V and 4 bases from J, with 26 bases between. Germline CDR1 is SGDLS and CDR2 is YYNGEE. The CDR3: CASSADLAGTHRVYEQYF. CDR3 DNA: TGTGCCAGCAGCGCCGATCTCGCCGGGACCCATAGAGTATACGAGCAGTACTTC.

This clone was detected once. V usage is TRBV5-1 and J usage is TRBJ2-2; a weak D match, TRBD2 (5 bases). In germline, CDR1 is SGHRS, CDR2 YFSETQ. Trimming stripped 4 bases from V and 1 base from J, with 11 bases between. The CDR3 sequence is 15 residues long. The CDR3 nucleotides read TGCGCCAGCAGCCGAGCGGCTATGAACACCGGGGAGCTGTTTTTT. Residues: CASSRAAMNTGELFF.